The 30 T cell receptor beta chains below all came from one sample that was sequenced in a study of blood T cell repertoires in COVID-19. TCRdb's copy holds only in-frame clones and misses some; the assay was immunoSEQ multiplex PCR. Of hundreds of thousands of clones in the sample, 75% to 90% were seen once. The sequencing sample was made of PBMCs or T cells enriched from blood (not recorded which). Source of these receptors: a man aged 55-75 years who had recovered from COVID-19.

The gene calls are TRBV4-1 and TRBJ1-6; maybe TRBD1 (6 bases). V was pared by 3 bases and J by 5 bases, with 8 bases between. Germline CDR1 and CDR2: MGHRA and YSYEKL. This CDR3 is 14 amino acids long. CDR3 coding DNA: TGCGCCAGCAGCCAGCACAGGGATAATTCACCCCTCCACTTT. As protein: CASSQHRDNSPLHF.

V is TRBV24-1 and J is TRBJ2-3, with D perhaps TRBD2 (5 bases). CDR1 and CDR2 (germline): KGHDR, SFDVKD. The CDR3 runs to 16 residues. V lost 5 bases and J lost 0, with 14 bases in between. DNA of the CDR3: TGTGCCACCAGTGTCCCGACTACCCCAAGCACAGATACGCAGTATTTT. Residues: CATSVPTTPSTDTQYF.

The CDR3 region is CASRPPSGSYNEQFF. Written as DNA, the CDR3 is TGTGCCAGCAGGCCACCTAGCGGCTCCTACAATGAGCAGTTCTTC. This chain uses TRBV13 with TRBJ2-1; 7 bases align to TRBD2. Trimming took 6 bases from V and 0 from J; bases not matched to a gene: 5. The CDR3 consists of 15 residues. Germline V gene data show CDR1 as PRHDT and CDR2 as FYEKMQ (reference sequence).

This clone was counted once. CDR3 sequence: CASSRTGGYEKLFF. As DNA, the CDR3 is TGCGCCAGCAGCAGGACAGGGGGATATGAAAAACTGTTTTTT. The chain is built from TRBV5-1 and TRBJ1-4, with 10 bases that match TRBD1. Germline V gives CDR1 SGHRS, CDR2 YFSETQ. CDR3 length: 14 residues. V shed 4 bases, J shed 6 bases, and the junction held 3 bases outside the gene matches.

The gene calls are TRBV6-6 and TRBJ2-1; 9 nucleotides agree with TRBD2. Trimming took 6 bases from V and 8 from J; bases not matched to a gene: 11. The CDR3 is made up of 15 amino acids. Germline-derived CDR1 and CDR2 are MNHNY and SVGAGI (reference sequence). The CDR3, as DNA: TGTGCCAGCAGCCCCGTTAGCGGGAGTGGGTATGAGCAGTTCTTC. It yields the protein CASSPVSGSGYEQFF.

The chain uses TRBV5-1 and TRBJ2-5; D uncertain. Germline CDR1 reads SGHRS; CDR2 reads YFSETQ. This CDR3 contains 13 residues. The V gene lost 4 bases and the J gene lost 3 bases, with 10 bases spanning the gap. CDR3 sequence: CASSRGDKETQYF. CDR3 bases: TGCGCCAGCAGCCGAGGAGATAAAGAGACCCAGTACTTC.

This clone was detected only once. The J gene is TRBJ2-5, the V gene TRBV5-1, with 9 bases aligning to TRBD2. The V segment lost 0 bases and the J segment 5 bases; nucleotides outside the gene matches: 5. Germline V lookup: CDR1 SGHRS, CDR2 YFSETQ. The CDR3 length is 15 residues. This chain's CDR3 is CASSLVGSGSETQYF. CDR3 nucleotide sequence: TGCGCCAGCAGCTTGGTGGGTAGCGGGAGTGAGACCCAGTACTTC.

This clone was found once. V usage is TRBV7-9 and J usage is TRBJ1-4; D might be TRBD1 (6 bases). The CDR3 is 12 residues long. Trimming pared 6 bases from V and 8 bases from J, leaving 10 bases between. Germline V gene data show CDR1 as SEHNR and CDR2 as FQNEAQ (reference sequence). CDR3 amino acids: CASSPQGEKLFF. CDR3 in DNA: TGTGCCAGCAGTCCTCAGGGGGAAAAACTGTTTTTT.

This clone has only one observation. The J gene is TRBJ1-4, the V gene TRBV15, with D perhaps matching TRBD1 (5 bases). The ends were cut back, 1 base at V and 8 bases at J, with 14 bases in the middle. Looked up from germline, CDR1 is LNHNV and CDR2 is YYDKDF (reference sequence). This CDR3 contains 15 residues. DNA of the CDR3: TGTGCCACCAGCAGAGGCGGGGACCCGGAGGAAAAACTGTTTTTT. This codes for CATSRGGDPEEKLFF.

The chain recombines TRBV20-1 with TRBJ2-7; perhaps TRBD2 as D (5 bases). V was trimmed by 3 bases and J by 2 bases, leaving 11 bases between them. CDR1 and CDR2 from the germline V gene are DFQATT and SNEGSKA (reference sequence). CDR3 length: 13 amino acids. In nucleotides, the CDR3 is TGCAGTGCTAGTATTGCGGGTGCCTACGAGCAGTACTTC. Translation: CSASIAGAYEQYF.

V gene TRBV9 combines with J gene TRBJ2-2, with D tentatively TRBD1 (5 bases). Germline lookup yields CDR1 SGDLS and CDR2 YYNGEE. V was pared by 1 base and J by 6 bases, with 10 bases between. This CDR3 has 14 amino acids. CDR3 residues: CASSVQGFAGELFF. As DNA, the CDR3 is TGTGCCAGCAGCGTACAGGGTTTCGCCGGGGAGCTGTTTTTT.

The CDR3 here is CASSFPGSGNTIYF. In DNA, the CDR3 is TGCGCCAGCAGCTTCCCGGGGTCTGGAAACACCATATATTTT. This rearrangement joins TRBV5-1 to TRBJ1-3, with D uncertain. The germline gives CDR1 SGHRS, CDR2 YFSETQ. The CDR3 has 14 residues. Trimming removed 2 bases at V and 1 base at J, with 7 bases between.

In its sample, this clone was seen once. The chain joins TRBV5-1 to TRBJ2-1; TRBD2 agrees at 14 bases. The CDR3 has 15 residues. The junction had 14 bases not matched to a gene; V was cut back by 6 bases and J by 15 bases. Germline CDR1 reads SGHRS; CDR2 reads YFSETQ. Here the CDR3 DNA reads TGCGCCAGCAACCCAATAGGGACTAGCGGGAGCCCGATGTTCTTC. Amino acid sequence: CASNPIGTSGSPMFF.

This clone showed up just once. V usage is TRBV28 and J usage is TRBJ1-4; D may be TRBD1 (5 bases). Trimming took 6 bases from V and 8 from J, leaving 16 bases between them. Germline V gene sequence: CDR1 MDHEN, CDR2 SYDVKM. This CDR3 contains 14 residues. CDR3: CASSTPLGGEKLFF. The CDR3 DNA follows: TGTGCCAGCAGCACCCCATTGGGGGGGGAAAAACTGTTTTTT.

The rearrangement links TRBV10-2 to TRBJ2-7, with TRBD2 matching over 9 bases. The CDR3 totals 14 residues. Trimming removed 7 bases from V and 5 bases from J; junction bases left unmatched: 9. Germline assignment: CDR1 WSHSY and CDR2 SAAADI. This chain's CDR3 is CASMDSGRGNEQYF. CDR3 nucleotides: TGCGCCAGCATGGATAGCGGGAGAGGTAACGAGCAGTACTTC.

This clone has a single count. This rearrangement joins TRBV4-3 to TRBJ2-2, with D tentatively TRBD1 (5 bases). V gave up 3 bases and J gave up 0 bases, with 14 bases separating them. Germline V gene data show CDR1 as LGHNA and CDR2 as YSLEER. The CDR3 has 17 amino acids. CDR3 sequence reads: CASSQTAVDSNTGELFF. The DNA of the CDR3 is TGCGCCAGCAGCCAGACAGCTGTCGACTCGAACACCGGGGAGCTGTTTTTT.

Written as DNA, the CDR3 is TGTGCCAGCTCACCAGCTAGCGGGAGATTCTACGAGCAGTACTTC. Amino acid sequence: CASSPASGRFYEQYF. The chain combines TRBV18 with TRBJ2-7, with TRBD2 matching over 10 bases. The CDR3 is made up of 15 amino acids. The J segment lost 3 bases and the V segment lost 2 bases, leaving 4 bases of the junction unmatched. The germline gives CDR1 KGHSH, CDR2 LQKENI.

V gene TRBV5-4 combines with J gene TRBJ2-5, with 8 positions matching TRBD2. J was trimmed by 4 bases and V by 4 bases; bases with no gene match: 9. CDR1 is SGHNT and CDR2 is YYREEE in the germline V gene (reference sequence). This CDR3 has 15 residues. The CDR3: CASSPGGGEGETQYF. As DNA, the CDR3 is TGTGCCAGCAGCCCGGGGGGGGGAGAAGGAGAGACCCAGTACTTC.

This chain links TRBV19 with TRBJ2-7, with 8 nucleotides matching TRBD1. The CDR3 is 15 residues long. The V and J ends lost 2 bases and 4 bases, in that order; junction bases with no gene match: 7. Germline V gene lookup returns CDR1 LNHDA and CDR2 SQIVND (reference sequence). The DNA of the CDR3 is TGTGCCAGTAGTATACAAGGGACAGGAAAGTACGAGCAGTACTTC. It yields the protein CASSIQGTGKYEQYF. Complete variable domain (other parts from reference TRBV19 and TRBJ2-7): DGGITQSPKYLFRKEGQNVTLSCEQNLNHDAMYWYRQDPGQGLRLIYYSQIVNDFQKGDIAEGYSVSREKKESFPLTVTSAQKNPTAFYLCASSIQGTGKYEQYFGPGTRLTVT.

This clone occurred once. This chain uses TRBV28 with TRBJ1-3; D uncertain. Trimming removed 4 bases from V and 2 bases from J, with 6 bases in between. This CDR3 is built from 13 residues. CDR1 is MDHEN and CDR2 is SYDVKM in the germline V gene. CDR3 loop: CASSWPAGNTIYF. CDR3 sequence (DNA): TGTGCCAGCAGTTGGCCAGCTGGAAACACCATATATTTT.

V gene TRBV28 combines with J gene TRBJ2-1; no firm D call. Trimming removed 1 base from V and 5 bases from J, with 12 bases in between. The germline V gene has CDR1 MDHEN and CDR2 SYDVKM. There are 15 residues in the CDR3. CDR3 residues: CASSLSEFRNNEQFF. The CDR3 DNA sequence: TGTGCCAGCAGTTTATCGGAGTTCCGGAACAATGAGCAGTTCTTC.

The gene calls are TRBV19 and TRBJ2-1; 10 bases align to TRBD2. Germline V CDR1 and CDR2: LNHDA, SQIVND (reference sequence). The V segment lost 5 bases and the J segment 8 bases; nucleotides outside the gene matches: 6. The CDR3 sequence is 14 residues long. The CDR3 loop reads CASSGLAGADEQFF. The CDR3 DNA follows: TGTGCCAGTAGTGGCCTAGCGGGAGCCGATGAGCAGTTCTTC.

The chain links TRBV5-4 to TRBJ2-7, with 12 bases matching TRBD1. Trimming at V came to 0 bases and at J to 2 bases, leaving 12 bases not matched to a gene. The germline V gene encodes CDR1 SGHNT and CDR2 YYREEE (reference sequence). The CDR3 is made up of 19 amino acids. CDR3: CASSLGDRGRPLGTYEQYF. The CDR3 bases are TGTGCCAGCAGCTTGGGGGACAGGGGGCGGCCATTAGGCACCTACGAGCAGTACTTC.

The V and J genes are TRBV7-2 and TRBJ1-1, with a tentative D call TRBD1 (6 bases). V was cut by 4 bases and J by 3 bases, with 12 bases left in between. Per the germline V gene, CDR1 is SGHTA and CDR2 is FQGNSA. The length of the CDR3 is 14 residues. CDR3 bases: TGTGCCAGCAGCTCCCTAGGGGGGGACACTGAAGCTTTCTTT. Amino acid sequence: CASSSLGGDTEAFF. The complete variable domain, with remaining parts taken from reference TRBV7-2 and TRBJ1-1, reads GAGVSQSPSNKVTEKGKDVELRCDPISGHTALYWYRQSLGQGLEFLIYFQGNSAPDKSGLPSDRFSAERTGGSVSTLTIQRTQQEDSAVYLCASSSLGGDTEAFFGQGTRLTVV.

The chain uses TRBV5-5 and TRBJ2-5; 8 positions agree with TRBD2. CDR3 size: 15 residues. Unmatched junction bases numbered 5, after V lost 2 bases and J lost 2 bases. The germline CDR1 and CDR2 sequences are SGHKS and YYEKEE (reference sequence). The CDR3 reads CASSFLAGQQETQYF. In DNA form, the CDR3 reads TGTGCCAGCAGCTTTTTAGCGGGACAACAAGAGACCCAGTACTTC.

Remarks on this clone: The junction differs from germline at one of its ends, possibly a read error. This chain connects TRBV7-7 to TRBJ2-7, with TRBD2 as a possible D gene (5 bases). This CDR3 region has 13 residues. The germline V gene has CDR1 SSHAT and CDR2 FNYEAQ (reference sequence). This CDR3 is CASSLDFRNEQYF. As DNA, the CDR3 is TGTGCTAGCAGCTTGGACTTCCGTAACGAGCAGTACTTC.

The chain employs TRBV24-1 and TRBJ2-1; TRBD2 matches 8 bases. Per germline, CDR1 KGHDR and CDR2 SFDVKD. V shed 4 bases, J shed 0 bases, and the junction held 4 bases outside the gene matches. The CDR3 totals 16 residues. CDR3 in DNA: TGTGCCACCAGTGAACTAGCGGCTAGCTCCTACAATGAGCAGTTCTTC. Its protein is CATSELAASSYNEQFF.

This clone was counted once. V gene TRBV5-6 combines with J gene TRBJ2-7; 11 bases map to TRBD1. Trimming cost V 4 bases and J 5 bases; bases outside gene matches: 5. CDR3 length equals 14 residues. Germline V CDR1 and CDR2: SGHDT, YYEEEE. The CDR3 loop reads CASSPGTGGHEQYF. The CDR3 coding sequence is TGTGCCAGCAGCCCAGGGACAGGGGGACACGAGCAGTACTTC.

Worth noting for this clone: Distinct nucleotide sequences in the sample also encode this CDR3. This chain uses TRBV19 with TRBJ2-1; D possibly corresponds to TRBD1 (6 bases). In germline, CDR1 is LNHDA, CDR2 SQIVND (reference sequence). Trimming took off 1 base at V and 4 bases at J, with 11 bases between the two ends. The CDR3 totals 15 residues. The CDR3 DNA is TGTGCCAGTAGTATAGCGCCAGGGACATACAATGAGCAGTTCTTC. This codes for CASSIAPGTYNEQFF.

Note on this clone: At the DNA level, this CDR3 is encoded by other sequences in the same sample as well. The chain links TRBV5-1 to TRBJ2-1; 9 bases are a match to TRBD1. The V and J ends lost 4 bases and 6 bases, in that order; junction bases with no gene match: 2. Looked up from germline, CDR1 is SGHRS and CDR2 is YFSETQ. The CDR3 totals 13 residues. The CDR3 sequence is CASSLDRGNEQFF. For the CDR3, the DNA is TGCGCCAGCAGCCTGGACAGGGGCAATGAGCAGTTCTTC.